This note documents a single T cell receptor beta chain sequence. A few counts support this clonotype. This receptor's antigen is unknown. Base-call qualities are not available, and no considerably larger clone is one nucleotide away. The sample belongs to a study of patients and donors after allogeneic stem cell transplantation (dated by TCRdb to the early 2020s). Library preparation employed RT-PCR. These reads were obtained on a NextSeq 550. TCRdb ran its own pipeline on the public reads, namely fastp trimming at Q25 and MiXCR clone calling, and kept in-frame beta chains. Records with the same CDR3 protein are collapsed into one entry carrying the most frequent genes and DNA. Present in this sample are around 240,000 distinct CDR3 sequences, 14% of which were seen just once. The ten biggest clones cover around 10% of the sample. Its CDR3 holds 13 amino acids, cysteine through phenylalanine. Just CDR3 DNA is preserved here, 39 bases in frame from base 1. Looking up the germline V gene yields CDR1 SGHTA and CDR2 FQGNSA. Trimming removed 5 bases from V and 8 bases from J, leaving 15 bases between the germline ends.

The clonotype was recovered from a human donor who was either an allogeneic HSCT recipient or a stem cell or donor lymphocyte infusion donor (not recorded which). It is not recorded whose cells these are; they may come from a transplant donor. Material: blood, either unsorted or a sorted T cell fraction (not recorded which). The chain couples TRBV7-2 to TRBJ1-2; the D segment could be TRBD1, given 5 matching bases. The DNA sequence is TGTGCCAGCAGCCAAAAGCAGGGTCGCGGCTACACCTTC. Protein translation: CASSQKQGRGYTF.